The 32 T cell receptor beta chains reported below all come from one sample, sequenced in a study of human T cells and chemical hapten exposure. TCRdb passed the RACE reads through MiXCR, listing each CDR3 protein once. The profile shows roughly 200,000 distinct CDR3 sequences, around 20% of them singletons. Indicated time point: patch test 1, 2 weeks after DPC sensitization. Treatment here: therapeutic diphenylcyclopropenone sensitization with weekly scalp DPC. The source was whole blood, collected in connection with sensitization to the hapten diphenylcyclopropenone (DPC). The receptors stem from a woman aged 50 to 60 with alopecia areata. Some clones in this sample may be carry-over from other donors' samples.

This clonotype was observed a handful of times. The chain carries TRBV30 and TRBJ2-1, with a weak D call TRBD1 (5 bases). This CDR3 comprises 14 residues. Trimming took 3 bases from V and 5 from J, leaving 14 bases between them. Germline CDR1 and CDR2: GTSNPN and SVGIG (reference sequence). The CDR3 sequence is CAWSTGPINNEQFF. In DNA, the CDR3 is TGTGCCTGGAGCACAGGTCCCATTAACAATGAGCAGTTCTTC.

The genes are TRBV12-3 or TRBV12-4 and TRBJ2-3, with 7 bases fitting TRBD2. CDR3 size: 14 residues. J was trimmed by 4 bases and V by 3 bases; bases with no gene match: 4. The CDR3 nucleotides read TGTGCCAGCAGTTTGGGGGGGGGTGCAGATACGCAGTATTTT. Its translation is CASSLGGGADTQYF.

CDR3 sequence: CSAPGTGANYGYTF. The CDR3 DNA follows: TGCAGTGCACCGGGGACAGGGGCGAACTATGGCTACACCTTC. The chain recombines TRBV20-1 with TRBJ1-2, with 10 bases identical to TRBD1. The CDR3 length is 14 residues. The germline V gene has CDR1 DFQATT and CDR2 SNEGSKA (reference sequence). With 6 bases clipped from V and 2 bases from J, the junction kept 6 bases outside the gene matches.

This rearrangement joins TRBV3-1 to TRBJ2-3, with unresolved D. Germline V gene lookup returns CDR1 LGHDT and CDR2 YNNKEL (reference sequence). Between the trimmed V and J ends, which lost 3 bases and 0 bases, there was a span of 10 bases. The length of the CDR3 is 15 residues. CDR3 nucleotide sequence: TGTGCCAGCAGCCAGGGTCGGTTCAGCACAGATACGCAGTATTTT. Amino acid sequence: CASSQGRFSTDTQYF.

V gene TRBV6-2 or TRBV6-3 combines with J gene TRBJ2-3; weak D call: TRBD1 (5 bases). Trimming removed 2 bases at V and 5 bases at J, with 11 bases between. The germline V gene has CDR1 MNHEY and CDR2 SVGEGT. This CDR3 region has 14 residues. The CDR3 spells CASSYVGRLDTQYF. In DNA, the CDR3 is TGTGCCAGCAGTTACGTGGGGCGCTTAGATACGCAGTATTTT.

This chain uses TRBV7-7 with TRBJ2-3; D remains unclear. Trimming stripped 1 base from V and 5 bases from J, with 10 bases between. Germline assignment: CDR1 SSHAT and CDR2 FNYEAQ (reference sequence). The length of the CDR3 is 14 residues. The CDR3 sequence: CASSLEGFRDTQYF. The CDR3, as DNA: TGTGCCAGCAGCTTAGAAGGGTTTCGAGATACGCAGTATTTT.

This clonotype has just a few counts. The gene calls are TRBV29-1 and TRBJ1-3; D gene unclear. CDR3 length: 13 residues. Germline CDR1 is SQVTM and CDR2 is ANQGSEA. Deletions cut 4 bases from V and 0 bases from J, with 7 bases between. The DNA for the CDR3 is TGCAGCGTTGGGGATTTCTCTGGAAACACCATATATTTT. As protein: CSVGDFSGNTIYF. Combining the CDR3 with reference TRBV29-1 and TRBJ1-3 gives the whole variable domain SAVISQKPSRDICQRGTSLTIQCQVDSQVTMMFWYRQQPGQSLTLIATANQGSEATYESGFVIDKFPISRPNLTFSTLTVSNMSPEDSSIYLCSVGDFSGNTIYFGEGSWLTVV.

This clonotype was counted a few times. J is TRBJ2-5 and V is TRBV20-1; 7 positions match TRBD2. The CDR3 has 11 amino acids. Germline CDR1 is DFQATT and CDR2 is SNEGSKA (reference sequence). Trimming at V came to 5 bases and at J to 4 bases, leaving 1 base not matched to a gene. Here the CDR3 reads CSALAGETQYF. CDR3 sequence (DNA): TGCAGTGCTTTAGCGGGAGAGACCCAGTACTTC.

There are a few counts of this clonotype. The rearrangement links TRBV12-3 or TRBV12-4 to TRBJ2-6; unclear D gene. The CDR3 contains 14 residues. Trimming took off 5 bases at V and 1 base at J, with 6 bases between the two ends. CDR3 nucleotides: TGTGCCAGCAGTCAGGCGTCTGGGGCCAACGTCCTGACTTTC. This codes for CASSQASGANVLTF.

Only a few counts were recorded for this clonotype. J is TRBJ1-2 and V is TRBV20-1; TRBD1 aligns across 9 bases. Germline trimming cut 2 bases from V and 6 bases from J; bases unmatched to any gene: 7. The CDR3 has 14 amino acids. Per the germline V gene, CDR1 is DFQATT and CDR2 is SNEGSKA (reference sequence). CDR3 loop: CSARRTGGENGYTF. For the CDR3, the DNA is TGCAGTGCTAGAAGAACAGGGGGCGAGAATGGCTACACCTTC.

This sequence joins TRBV7-3 and TRBJ1-1, with D tentatively TRBD1 (5 bases). The CDR3 runs to 15 residues. Looked up from germline, CDR1 is SGHTA and CDR2 is FQGTGA. Trimming stripped 1 base from V and 3 bases from J, with 12 bases between. The CDR3 region is CASSLSNQGDTEAFF. For the CDR3, the DNA is TGTGCCAGCAGCTTAAGCAATCAGGGTGACACTGAAGCTTTCTTT.

V is TRBV2 and J is TRBJ1-5; possibly TRBD1 for D (5 bases). This CDR3 has 15 amino acids. Trimming removed 3 bases at V and 4 bases at J, with 13 bases between. Germline V gives CDR1 SNHLY, CDR2 FYNNEI. Here the CDR3 reads CASSDRGRTNQPQHF. CDR3 in DNA: TGTGCCAGCAGTGATCGGGGCAGGACAAATCAGCCCCAGCATTTT.

The chain joins TRBV5-1 to TRBJ2-3, with 10 bases matching TRBD2. The CDR3 loop spans 14 amino acids. Germline V gene lookup returns CDR1 SGHRS and CDR2 YFSETQ. J gave up 2 bases and V 5 bases, and 2 bases lay outside the gene matches. CDR3 protein: CASRGTSATDTQYF. The CDR3 DNA is TGCGCCAGCAGGGGGACTAGCGCCACAGATACGCAGTATTTT.

This chain links TRBV7-9 with TRBJ2-6, with D maybe TRBD2 (8 bases). CDR1 and CDR2 (germline): SEHNR, FQNEAQ (reference sequence). This CDR3 has 18 residues. The V end was cut by 4 bases, the J end by 1 base, with 17 bases between. This CDR3 is CASSWDSRLASGANVLTF. CDR3 sequence (DNA): TGTGCCAGCAGCTGGGACAGCAGACTAGCGTCTGGGGCCAACGTCCTGACTTTC.

In this sample, this clonotype turned up a few times. This rearrangement joins TRBV3-1 to TRBJ2-7, with D unclear. The CDR3 is 13 residues long. The V and J ends lost 1 base and 2 bases respectively, with 6 bases between them. Germline V gene sequence: CDR1 LGHDT, CDR2 YNNKEL (reference sequence). The CDR3 DNA is TGTGCCAGCAGCCAAGCTGTTACCTACGAGCAGTACTTC. It is translated as CASSQAVTYEQYF.

This clonotype was counted only a few times. The chain combines TRBV29-1 with TRBJ1-2; D unclear. This CDR3 has 15 amino acids. Germline-derived CDR1 and CDR2 are SQVTM and ANQGSEA. V lost 5 bases and J lost 4, with 20 bases in between. The CDR3 loop is CSVTRVGSPTYGYTF. The CDR3 coding sequence is TGCAGCGTTACCCGCGTGGGCAGCCCAACCTATGGCTACACCTTC.

The chain recombines TRBV5-1 with TRBJ2-1; 13 bases align to TRBD2. The junction had 4 bases not matched to a gene; V was cut back by 0 bases and J by 7 bases. In germline, CDR1 is SGHRS, CDR2 YFSETQ. CDR3 length: 16 amino acids. The DNA of the CDR3 is TGCGCCAGCAGCTTGGAACTAGCGGGAGGGAAAAATGAGCAGTTCTTC. Amino acids: CASSLELAGGKNEQFF. The full variable domain, in which reference TRBV5-1 and TRBJ2-1 provide the parts outside the CDR3, is KAGVTQTPRYLIKTRGQQVTLSCSPISGHRSVSWYQQTPGQGLQFLFEYFSETQRNKGNFPGRFSGRQFSNSRSEMNVSTLELGDSALYLCASSLELAGGKNEQFFGPGTRLTVL.

The table lists this clonotype with a few counts. The V and J genes are TRBV20-1 and TRBJ2-1; D is unresolved. Trimming left V 3 bases short and J 4 bases short, with 13 bases between. Per germline, CDR1 DFQATT and CDR2 SNEGSKA (reference sequence). This CDR3 has 14 amino acids. The CDR3 DNA follows: TGCAGTGCTAGTGCAATTTGGGATTACAATGAGCAGTTCTTC. It codes for CSASAIWDYNEQFF.

This clonotype has only a few counts. The chain carries TRBV2 and TRBJ2-7; possibly TRBD1 for D (5 bases). CDR3 length: 12 amino acids. Germline V gene sequence: CDR1 SNHLY, CDR2 FYNNEI. The V and J ends lost 8 bases and 6 bases respectively, with 14 bases between them. The CDR3 spells CASFNQRGEQYF. For the CDR3, the DNA is TGTGCCAGCTTTAACCAAAGGGGCGAGCAGTACTTC.

V and J are TRBV29-1 and TRBJ2-3; 7 bases map to TRBD1. V shed 6 bases and J 3 bases; nucleotides not matched to a gene: 9. The CDR3 extends over 14 amino acids. From germline, CDR1 is SQVTM and CDR2 ANQGSEA. CDR3 region: CSVSTGSGTDTQYF. CDR3 nucleotides: TGCAGCGTCTCGACAGGGTCAGGAACAGATACGCAGTATTTT.

This chain joins TRBV5-1 and TRBJ2-3; the match to TRBD2 covers 10 bases. The V and J ends lost 7 bases and 8 bases, in that order; junction bases with no gene match: 13. The CDR3 loop spans 15 amino acids. The germline V gene encodes CDR1 SGHRS and CDR2 YFSETQ. The DNA of the CDR3 is TGCGCCAGCTCCTCGGGACTAGCGTTGGCCGGTACGCAGTATTTT. Protein product: CASSSGLALAGTQYF.

This clonotype turned up a few times. The chain uses TRBV29-1 and TRBJ2-5; D gene ambiguous. The CDR3 is 14 residues long. V lost 7 bases to trimming and J lost 5 bases, with 20 bases between them. Per germline, CDR1 SQVTM and CDR2 ANQGSEA. The CDR3 sequence is CSAWTVLGKETQYF. CDR3 bases: TGCAGCGCTTGGACCGTCCTAGGAAAGGAGACCCAGTACTTC.

The gene calls are TRBV5-1 and TRBJ2-3, with a weak D call TRBD1 (6 bases). The CDR3 is 15 amino acids. Between the trimmed V and J ends, which lost 7 bases and 1 base, there was a span of 16 bases. Germline CDR1 reads SGHRS; CDR2 reads YFSETQ. In DNA, the CDR3 is TGCGCCAGCGAGTTCGGACAGCTAGGCACAGATACGCAGTATTTT. It yields the protein CASEFGQLGTDTQYF.

A single count supports this clonotype. This chain uses TRBV7-9 with TRBJ2-3; D assignment may be TRBD1 or TRBD2 (5 bases each). In germline, CDR1 is SEHNR, CDR2 FQNEAQ (reference sequence). The CDR3 totals 14 residues. V lost 4 bases, J lost 0 bases, and 8 bases lay in between. The DNA of the CDR3 is TGTGCCAGCAGCTCAAGGGACAGCACAGATACGCAGTATTTT. Its translation is CASSSRDSTDTQYF.

This clonotype was seen a handful of times. This chain joins TRBV18 and TRBJ1-5, with a weak D call TRBD1 (6 bases). Germline lookup yields CDR1 KGHSH and CDR2 LQKENI. The CDR3 runs 14 residues. V was shortened by 5 bases and J by 1 base, with 9 bases between the two germline ends. Here the CDR3 reads CASSVGQSNQPQHF. CDR3 in DNA: TGTGCCAGCTCAGTAGGACAGAGCAATCAGCCCCAGCATTTT.

The V call is TRBV6-1, the J call TRBJ1-1, with 7 bases aligning to TRBD1. The CDR3 extends over 13 amino acids. In germline, CDR1 is MNHNS, CDR2 SASEGT. V was pared by 6 bases and J by 0 bases, with 1 base of the junction left unmatched. For the CDR3, the DNA is TGTGCCAGCAGACAGGGGTTGAACACTGAAGCTTTCTTT. Translating gives CASRQGLNTEAFF.

This clonotype was seen only a few times. The V call is TRBV7-8, the J call TRBJ2-7; 9 positions match TRBD2. With V trimmed by 4 bases and J by 4 bases, 11 bases remained unmatched. The CDR3 is 16 residues long. Germline V gene sequence: CDR1 SGHVS, CDR2 FQNEAQ. CDR3 DNA: TGTGCCAGCAGCTCAAGTTCCCGGACTAGCGCGTACGAGCAGTACTTC. Its protein product is CASSSSSRTSAYEQYF. Full variable domain (outside the CDR3, taken from reference TRBV7-8 and TRBJ2-7): GAGVSQSPRYKVAKRGQDVALRCDPISGHVSLFWYQQALGQGPEFLTYFQNEAQLDKSGLPSDRFFAERPEGSVSTLKIQRTQQEDSAVYLCASSSSSRTSAYEQYFGPGTRLTVT.

This clonotype was detected a few times. This chain uses TRBV5-6 with TRBJ2-3; 13 bases are a match to TRBD2. Germline loops: CDR1 SGHDT, CDR2 YYEEEE. This CDR3 contains 17 residues. V shed 4 bases, J shed 5 bases, and the junction held 10 bases outside the gene matches. In DNA, the CDR3 is TGTGCCAGCAGCCCCGAGGAAGGACTAGCGGGAGTAGATACGCAGTATTTT. Translating gives CASSPEEGLAGVDTQYF.

The V gene is TRBV20-1, the J gene TRBJ2-5; 7 positions agree with TRBD2. Germline V gene lookup returns CDR1 DFQATT and CDR2 SNEGSKA (reference sequence). The CDR3 has 14 residues. With 5 bases clipped from V and 1 base from J, the junction kept 7 bases outside the gene matches. The CDR3 bases are TGCAGTGCTCTGGCGGCTAGCGGCCAAGAGACCCAGTACTTC. Translation: CSALAASGQETQYF.

The chain has TRBV7-7 and TRBJ2-2; D remains unclear. The CDR3 runs to 12 residues. CDR1 is SSHAT, CDR2 FNYEAQ, per germline (reference sequence). This CDR3 is CATQTNTGELFF. The CDR3 DNA reads as TGTGCTACCCAGACGAACACCGGGGAGCTGTTTTTT.

This clonotype was counted a few times. The chain links TRBV18 to TRBJ2-1; TRBD2 might be the D (6 bases). With 0 bases removed from V and 6 bases from J, the gap between germline ends came to 9 bases. CDR3 length: 14 residues. CDR1 is KGHSH and CDR2 is LQKENI in the germline V gene. Here the CDR3 reads CASSPPSLANEQFF. CDR3 coding DNA: TGTGCCAGCTCACCACCATCACTAGCCAATGAGCAGTTCTTC.

Only a few counts were recorded for this clonotype. This chain uses TRBV7-8 with TRBJ1-2; the D gene is possibly TRBD1 (5 bases). The CDR3 sequence is 14 residues long. Trimming removed 1 base from V and 8 bases from J, with 14 bases in between. From germline, CDR1 is SGHVS and CDR2 FQNEAQ. The chain's CDR3 is CASSLEGPLRGYTF. Here the CDR3 DNA reads TGTGCCAGCAGCTTAGAGGGGCCCCTGAGGGGCTACACCTTC.